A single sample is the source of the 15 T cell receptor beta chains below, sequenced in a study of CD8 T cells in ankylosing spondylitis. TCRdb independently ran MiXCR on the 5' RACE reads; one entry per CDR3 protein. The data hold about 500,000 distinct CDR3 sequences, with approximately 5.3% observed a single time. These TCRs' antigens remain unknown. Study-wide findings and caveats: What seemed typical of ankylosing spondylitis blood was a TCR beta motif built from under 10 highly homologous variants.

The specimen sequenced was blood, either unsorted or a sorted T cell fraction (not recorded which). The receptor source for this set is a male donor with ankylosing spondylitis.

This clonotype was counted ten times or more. CDR3 amino acids: CASSQDGGWGYGYTF. The CDR3 region has the DNA TGTGCCAGCAGCCAAGATGGAGGGTGGGGCTATGGCTACACCTTC. The chain carries TRBV4-2 and TRBJ1-2; D not certain. The V gene lost 0 bases and the J gene lost 4 bases, with 12 bases spanning the gap. Germline lookup yields CDR1 LGHNA and CDR2 YNFKEQ. CDR3 length: 15 amino acids.

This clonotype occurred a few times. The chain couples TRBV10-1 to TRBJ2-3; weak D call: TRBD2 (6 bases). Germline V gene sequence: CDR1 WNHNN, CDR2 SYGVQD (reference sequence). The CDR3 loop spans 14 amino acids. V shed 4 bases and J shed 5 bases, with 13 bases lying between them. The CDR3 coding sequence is TGCGCCAGCAGTGGGAGACTAGAGGGAGATACGCAGTATTTT. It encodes CASSGRLEGDTQYF.

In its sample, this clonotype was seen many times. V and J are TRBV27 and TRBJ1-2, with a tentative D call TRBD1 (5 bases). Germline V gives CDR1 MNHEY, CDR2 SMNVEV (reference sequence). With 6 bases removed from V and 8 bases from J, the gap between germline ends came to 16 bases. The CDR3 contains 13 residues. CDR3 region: CASSLGGAEGYTF. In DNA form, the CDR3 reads TGTGCCAGCAGCCTCGGAGGGGCGGAAGGCTACACCTTC.

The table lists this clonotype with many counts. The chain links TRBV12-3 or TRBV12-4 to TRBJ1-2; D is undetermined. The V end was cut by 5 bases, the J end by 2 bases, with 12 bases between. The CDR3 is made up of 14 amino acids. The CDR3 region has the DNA TGTGCCAGCAGTCGGACCGCCGGCAACTATGGCTACACCTTC. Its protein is CASSRTAGNYGYTF.

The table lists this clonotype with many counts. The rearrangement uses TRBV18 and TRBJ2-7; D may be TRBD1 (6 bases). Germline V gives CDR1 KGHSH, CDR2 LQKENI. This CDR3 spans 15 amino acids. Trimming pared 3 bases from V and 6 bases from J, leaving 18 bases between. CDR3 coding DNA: TGTGCCAGCTCACCCTTAGGGGCAGGGGTGGGCGAGCAGTACTTC. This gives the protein CASSPLGAGVGEQYF.

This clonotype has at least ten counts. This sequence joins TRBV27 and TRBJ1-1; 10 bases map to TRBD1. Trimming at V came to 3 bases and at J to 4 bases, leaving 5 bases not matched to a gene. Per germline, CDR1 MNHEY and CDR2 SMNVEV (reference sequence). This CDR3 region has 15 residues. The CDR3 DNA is TGTGCCAGCAGTTTGGGTGGACAGGGGGGCACTGAAGCTTTCTTT. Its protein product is CASSLGGQGGTEAFF.

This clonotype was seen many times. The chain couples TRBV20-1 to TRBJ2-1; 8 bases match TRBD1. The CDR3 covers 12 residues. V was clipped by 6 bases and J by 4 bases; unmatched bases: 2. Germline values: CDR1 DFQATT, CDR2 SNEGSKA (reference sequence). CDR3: CSARGQYNEQFF. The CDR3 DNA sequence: TGCAGTGCCAGGGGGCAGTACAATGAGCAGTTCTTC.

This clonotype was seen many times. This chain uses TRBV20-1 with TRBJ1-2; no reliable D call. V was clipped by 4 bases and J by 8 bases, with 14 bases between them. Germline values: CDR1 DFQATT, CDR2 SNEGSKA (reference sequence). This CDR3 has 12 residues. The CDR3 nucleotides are TGCAGTGCTAAAGATCCCTGGTCGGGCTACACCTTC. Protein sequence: CSAKDPWSGYTF.

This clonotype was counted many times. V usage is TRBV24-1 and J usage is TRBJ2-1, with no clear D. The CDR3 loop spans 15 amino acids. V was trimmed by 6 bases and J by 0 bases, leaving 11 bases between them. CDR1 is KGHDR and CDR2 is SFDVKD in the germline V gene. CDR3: CATSRGRSSYNEQFF. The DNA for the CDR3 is TGTGCCACCAGTCGTGGCCGGAGCTCCTACAATGAGCAGTTCTTC.

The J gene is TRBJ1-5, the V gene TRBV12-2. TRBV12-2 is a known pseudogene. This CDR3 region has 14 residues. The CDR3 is CASRARIEGGPQHF. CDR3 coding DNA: TGTGCAAGTCGCGCCCGGATCGAGGGCGGGCCCCAGCATTTT.

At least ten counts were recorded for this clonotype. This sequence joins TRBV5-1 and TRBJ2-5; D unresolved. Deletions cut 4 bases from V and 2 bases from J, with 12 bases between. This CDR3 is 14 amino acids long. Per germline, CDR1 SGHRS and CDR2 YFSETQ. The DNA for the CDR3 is TGCGCCAGCAGCCTGGACGAGCCTCAAGAGACCCAGTACTTC. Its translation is CASSLDEPQETQYF.

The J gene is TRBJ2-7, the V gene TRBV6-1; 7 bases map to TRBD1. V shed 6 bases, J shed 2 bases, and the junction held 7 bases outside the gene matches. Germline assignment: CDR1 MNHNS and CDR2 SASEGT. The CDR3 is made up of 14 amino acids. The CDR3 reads CASRKQGSTYEQYF. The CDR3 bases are TGTGCCAGCAGAAAACAGGGGTCGACCTACGAGCAGTACTTC.

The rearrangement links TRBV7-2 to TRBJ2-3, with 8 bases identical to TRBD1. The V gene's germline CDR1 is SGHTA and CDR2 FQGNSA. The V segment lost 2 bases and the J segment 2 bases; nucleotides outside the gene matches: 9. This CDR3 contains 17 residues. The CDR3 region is CASSLNFWTGNTDTQYF. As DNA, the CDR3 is TGTGCCAGCAGCTTAAACTTTTGGACAGGGAACACAGATACGCAGTATTTT.

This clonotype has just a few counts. CDR3 nucleotides: TGTGCCAGCAGCTTAAAGGTCGACACAGGGAAGTACTTC. It encodes CASSLKVDTGKYF. This chain uses TRBV7-2 with TRBJ2-7, with a possible D match to TRBD1 (6 bases). CDR1 SGHTA and CDR2 FQGNSA come from the germline V gene. Deletions cut 2 bases from V and 11 bases from J, with 16 bases between. CDR3 length equals 13 residues.

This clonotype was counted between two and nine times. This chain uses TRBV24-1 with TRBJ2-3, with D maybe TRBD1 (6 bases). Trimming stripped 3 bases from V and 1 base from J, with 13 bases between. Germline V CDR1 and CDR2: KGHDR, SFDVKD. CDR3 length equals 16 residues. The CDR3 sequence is CATSDPRGSGTDTQYF. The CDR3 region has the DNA TGTGCCACCAGTGATCCCAGGGGCTCGGGCACAGATACGCAGTATTTT.